What follows are 32 T cell receptor beta chains derived from one specimen sequenced in a study of T cell changes during pregnancy in multiple sclerosis. Repertoires were generated with immunoSEQ multiplex PCR, while TCRdb's copy carries only in-frame clones and drops some. Of about 77,000 clones listed, about 93% are singletons. The sequences come from peripheral blood, collected after pregnancy. Receptors originate from a female donor in good health, enrolled as a control in a pregnancy study.

V is TRBV4-2 and J is TRBJ2-5; 9 bases line up with TRBD2. This CDR3 contains 15 residues. Losses at the gene ends were 1 base for V and 2 bases for J; bases not matched to a gene: 2. Germline loops: CDR1 LGHNA, CDR2 YNFKEQ. The CDR3 coding sequence is TGTGCCAGCAGCCAAGCGCGGGGGGGGCAAGAGACCCAGTACTTC. Its translation is CASSQARGGQETQYF.

V is TRBV5-3 and J is TRBJ2-6; no firm D call. TRBV5-3 is treated as an ORF (open reading frame) with a function not yet certain. The CDR3 loop spans 16 amino acids. The V end was cut by 3 bases, the J end by 0 bases, with 10 bases between. CDR3 in DNA: TGTGCCAGAAGCTCGTTTCTAAGCTCTGGGGCCAACGTCCTGACTTTC. This sequence encodes CARSSFLSSGANVLTF.

J is TRBJ2-1 and V is TRBV30; TRBD2 matches at 11 bases. The V and J ends lost 8 bases and 5 bases, in that order; junction bases with no gene match: 11. From germline, CDR1 is GTSNPN and CDR2 SVGIG (reference sequence). The CDR3 spans 15 residues. CDR3 sequence (DNA): TGTGCCCAATCCCGGACTAGCGGGTTCAACAATGAGCAGTTCTTC. This encodes CAQSRTSGFNNEQFF.

The V and J genes are TRBV6-1 and TRBJ1-2, with unresolved D. CDR1 and CDR2 from the germline V gene are MNHNS and SASEGT. V lost 3 bases and J 7 bases, leaving 12 bases between the germline ends. The CDR3 loop spans 13 amino acids. This chain's CDR3 is CASSEGRGSGYTF. The CDR3 nucleotides are TGTGCCAGCAGTGAGGGCCGTGGAAGTGGCTACACCTTC.

In this sample, this clone turned up once. V usage is TRBV5-8 and J usage is TRBJ2-5, with D possibly matching TRBD1 (6 bases). The CDR3 extends over 15 amino acids. The germline CDR1 and CDR2 sequences are SGHTS and YDEGEE. Trimming took 2 bases from V and 5 from J, leaving 16 bases between them. CDR3 sequence: CASSLAQGSVETQYF. The CDR3 DNA reads TGTGCCAGCAGCTTAGCCCAGGGGTCTGTGGAGACCCAGTACTTC.

This clone was recorded a few times. The chain links TRBV19 to TRBJ1-5, with D uncertain. The V gene lost 5 bases and the J gene lost 5 bases, with 10 bases spanning the gap. This CDR3 spans 13 amino acids. Germline CDR1 reads LNHDA; CDR2 reads SQIVND (reference sequence). Here the CDR3 DNA reads TGTGCCAGTAGTGCGCGAACAGATCAGCCCCAGCATTTT. Translated: CASSARTDQPQHF.

The chain carries TRBV5-4 and TRBJ2-5, with a tentative D call TRBD1 (6 bases). The CDR3 runs to 14 residues. Germline loops: CDR1 SGHNT, CDR2 YYREEE (reference sequence). Trimming cost V 0 bases and J 2 bases, with 8 bases left between them. The CDR3 reads CASSLGRGQETQYF. CDR3 sequence (DNA): TGTGCCAGCAGCTTGGGAAGGGGGCAAGAGACCCAGTACTTC. Drawing the rest from reference TRBV5-4 and TRBJ2-5, the complete variable domain is ETGVTQSPTHLIKTRGQQVTLRCSSQSGHNTVSWYQQALGQGPQFIFQYYREEENGRGNFPPRFSGLQFPNYSSELNVNALELDDSALYLCASSLGRGQETQYFGPGTRLLVL.

J is TRBJ2-4 and V is TRBV5-1, with 7 bases aligning to TRBD1. V dropped 0 bases and J dropped 5; count of bases not matched to a gene: 2. Germline assignment: CDR1 SGHRS and CDR2 YFSETQ. This CDR3 region has 14 residues. The CDR3: CASSLGGQQNIQYF. The CDR3 DNA follows: TGCGCCAGCAGCTTGGGGGGACAGCAAAACATTCAGTACTTC.

The rearrangement uses TRBV14 and TRBJ2-5; possible D gene TRBD2, 6 bases. The germline CDR1 and CDR2 sequences are SGHDN and FVKESK. Trimming removed 1 base from V and 2 bases from J, with 8 bases in between. This CDR3 is built from 14 residues. Here the CDR3 reads CASSQVGTQETQYF. DNA of the CDR3: TGTGCCAGCAGCCAAGTTGGGACTCAAGAGACCCAGTACTTC.

V gene TRBV6-1 combines with J gene TRBJ1-5, with a tentative D call TRBD1 (6 bases). CDR3 length equals 14 residues. The V and J ends lost 6 bases and 6 bases respectively, with 15 bases between them. The germline V gene has CDR1 MNHNS and CDR2 SASEGT. CDR3 nucleotide sequence: TGTGCCAGCAGGACTCAGGGGTCCATTCAGCCCCAGCATTTT. Protein sequence: CASRTQGSIQPQHF.

The CDR3 protein is CATSRGGGQGAGGANVLTF. CDR3 nucleotides: TGTGCCACCAGCAGGGGAGGGGGACAGGGGGCAGGTGGGGCCAACGTCCTGACTTTC. The V and J genes are TRBV15 and TRBJ2-6; 12 nucleotides match TRBD1. This CDR3 is 19 amino acids long. The germline CDR1 and CDR2 sequences are LNHNV and YYDKDF (reference sequence). Losses at the gene ends were 3 bases for V and 3 bases for J; bases not matched to a gene: 9.

J is TRBJ2-5 and V is TRBV5-1; TRBD2 matches at 7 bases. The CDR3 consists of 15 residues. J lost 0 bases, V lost 3 bases, and 5 bases had no gene match. Germline values: CDR1 SGHRS, CDR2 YFSETQ. The CDR3 sequence is CASSSWGRDQETQYF. The DNA of the CDR3 is TGCGCCAGCAGCTCGTGGGGGAGGGACCAAGAGACCCAGTACTTC.

In DNA form, the CDR3 reads TGTGCCAGCAGTGACTCAGGGGGCGCGGGGTTAGAGACGCAGTATTTT. Encoded protein: CASSDSGGAGLETQYF. The gene calls are TRBV6-4 and TRBJ2-3, with D perhaps matching TRBD1 (7 bases). Trimming took off 0 bases at V and 9 bases at J, with 19 bases between the two ends. Germline CDR1 MRHNA, CDR2 SNTAGT. The CDR3 sequence is 16 residues long.

This chain links TRBV28 with TRBJ1-5; no firm D call. This CDR3 has 13 amino acids. V was shortened by 4 bases and J by 5 bases, with 9 bases between the two germline ends. Germline CDR1 reads MDHEN; CDR2 reads SYDVKM. The CDR3 sequence: CASSSPSYQPQHF. The CDR3, as DNA: TGTGCCAGCAGTTCCCCTTCTTATCAGCCCCAGCATTTT.

The V gene is TRBV10-2, the J gene TRBJ1-5; no clear D gene. CDR3 length: 13 amino acids. CDR1 is WSHSY, CDR2 SAAADI, per germline. V lost 4 bases and J lost 6, with 10 bases in between. The CDR3 sequence is CASSASGAQPQHF. CDR3 DNA: TGCGCCAGCAGTGCATCGGGTGCTCAGCCCCAGCATTTT.

This clone came up once. The V gene is TRBV6-5, the J gene TRBJ1-6; tentative D call: TRBD1 (6 bases). Germline V gives CDR1 MNHEY, CDR2 SVGAGI. V was pared by 4 bases and J by 7 bases, with 11 bases between. This CDR3 contains 14 residues. CDR3 nucleotide sequence: TGTGCCAGCAGTTTAGGGGGGGCAAATTCACCCCTCCACTTT. This gives the protein CASSLGGANSPLHF.

This chain joins TRBV7-9 and TRBJ2-3; 7 bases map to TRBD2. Germline loops: CDR1 SEHNR, CDR2 FQNEAQ (reference sequence). The CDR3 loop spans 16 amino acids. Trimming cost V 5 bases and J 1 base; bases outside gene matches: 9. The CDR3 bases are TGTGCCAGCAGCACTTACGACCTAGCGGGCACAGATACGCAGTATTTT. Protein product: CASSTYDLAGTDTQYF.

The J gene is TRBJ2-4, the V gene TRBV4-3, with TRBD2 identical over 14 bases. The CDR3 runs 16 residues. Germline V CDR1 and CDR2: LGHNA, YSLEER. The junction had 6 bases not matched to a gene; V was cut back by 3 bases and J by 8 bases. The CDR3 DNA reads TGCGCCAGCAGCCAGGGGACTAGCGGGAGTGGATACATTCAGTACTTC. Translation gives CASSQGTSGSGYIQYF.

This clone was counted a single time. V usage is TRBV18 and J usage is TRBJ2-1, with D tentatively TRBD2 (5 bases). This CDR3 has 14 amino acids. V was shortened by 3 bases and J by 2 bases, with 8 bases between the two germline ends. CDR1 is KGHSH and CDR2 is LQKENI in the germline V gene. CDR3 DNA sequence: TGTGCCAGCTCACCCGGACTTCCCTACAATGAGCAGTTCTTC. It is translated as CASSPGLPYNEQFF.

The V gene is TRBV27, the J gene TRBJ1-1; the D gene is possibly TRBD1 (6 bases). Trimming removed 8 bases from V and 3 bases from J, with 22 bases in between. The CDR3 is 16 amino acids. CDR1 and CDR2 from the germline V gene are MNHEY and SMNVEV (reference sequence). DNA of the CDR3: TGTGCCAGCCTTAGGAGGGGGGGGCTAGGGGACACTGAAGCTTTCTTT. Translating gives CASLRRGGLGDTEAFF.

This chain links TRBV9 with TRBJ2-5; 7 bases map to TRBD1. Unmatched junction bases numbered 6, after V lost 0 bases and J lost 4 bases. Germline CDR1 reads SGDLS; CDR2 reads YYNGEE. This CDR3 region has 15 residues. The chain's CDR3 is CASSVAGGSRETQYF. The CDR3, as DNA: TGTGCCAGCAGCGTAGCAGGGGGAAGTCGAGAGACCCAGTACTTC.

The chain combines TRBV5-4 with TRBJ2-5; maybe TRBD2 (7 bases). CDR1 and CDR2 (germline): SGHNT, YYREEE (reference sequence). Trimming stripped 4 bases from V and 2 bases from J, with 18 bases between. The CDR3 is 16 residues long. In DNA form, the CDR3 reads TGTGCCAGCAGCCGGGCGGCGGGGGCGCCTCAAGAGACCCAGTACTTC. This sequence encodes CASSRAAGAPQETQYF.

The V and J genes are TRBV29-1 and TRBJ2-7; TRBD1 matches 9 bases. Trimming removed 6 bases from V and 3 bases from J; junction bases left unmatched: 12. The CDR3 loop spans 15 amino acids. CDR1 and CDR2 from the germline V gene are SQVTM and ANQGSEA. The CDR3 DNA reads TGCAGCGTCGGGACAGGGCTCCCAAAAGACTACGAGCAGTACTTC. This sequence encodes CSVGTGLPKDYEQYF.

The chain recombines TRBV19 with TRBJ2-5; perhaps TRBD1 as D (6 bases). The V and J ends lost 5 bases and 5 bases respectively, with 15 bases between them. Germline CDR1 is LNHDA and CDR2 is SQIVND (reference sequence). The CDR3 sequence is 14 residues long. The CDR3, as DNA: TGTGCCAGTAGTCCTAACAGGGATGCCGAGACCCAGTACTTC. It yields the protein CASSPNRDAETQYF.

This clone was recorded once. The chain joins TRBV7-9 to TRBJ2-1; TRBD2 is a possible D gene (6 bases). Germline V gene lookup returns CDR1 SEHNR and CDR2 FQNEAQ (reference sequence). This CDR3 is built from 18 residues. The V end was cut by 5 bases, the J end by 2 bases, with 22 bases between. Written as DNA, the CDR3 is TGTGCCAGCAGCCAGATTATTATAATGGCGGGAACCTACAATGAGCAGTTCTTC. Its protein is CASSQIIIMAGTYNEQFF.

The chain joins TRBV10-3 to TRBJ1-2, with 7 bases lining up with TRBD1. After removal of 8 bases from V and 4 bases from J, the junction contained 4 bases not matched to a gene. CDR3 size: 12 residues. Per germline, CDR1 ENHRY and CDR2 SYGVKD. The CDR3 loop is CAIGRQGYGYTF. The DNA of the CDR3 is TGTGCCATCGGGAGACAGGGCTATGGCTACACCTTC.

The J gene is TRBJ1-1, the V gene TRBV10-1; D may be TRBD1 (5 bases). This CDR3 spans 15 amino acids. Deletions cut 0 bases from V and 4 bases from J, with 12 bases between. Germline assignment: CDR1 WNHNN and CDR2 SYGVQD (reference sequence). The CDR3 DNA follows: TGCGCCAGCAGTGAGTCGACAGAAACTATCACTGAAGCTTTCTTT. Amino acids: CASSESTETITEAFF.

V gene TRBV5-6 combines with J gene TRBJ2-1; 7 bases align to TRBD1. Germline CDR1 SGHDT, CDR2 YYEEEE. Losses at the gene ends were 4 bases for V and 2 bases for J; bases not matched to a gene: 3. This CDR3 is built from 14 residues. CDR3: CASSPGQPYNEQFF. The CDR3 nucleotides are TGTGCCAGCAGCCCGGGACAGCCCTACAATGAGCAGTTCTTC.

This clone appeared a few times. The chain has TRBV29-1 and TRBJ1-5, with 7 bases that match TRBD1. The CDR3 consists of 12 residues. V trimming: 4 bases; J trimming: 6 bases; junction bases outside the gene matches: 3. Looked up from germline, CDR1 is SQVTM and CDR2 is ANQGSEA. The CDR3 DNA follows: TGCAGCGTTGGGGCAGGGGGTCAGCCCCAGCATTTT. Translation: CSVGAGGQPQHF.

This clone was picked up one time. The V and J genes are TRBV27 and TRBJ1-6; D might be TRBD1 (6 bases). Germline CDR1 MNHEY, CDR2 SMNVEV (reference sequence). The CDR3 totals 13 residues. Between the trimmed V and J ends, which lost 6 bases and 5 bases, there was a span of 8 bases. In nucleotides, the CDR3 is TGTGCCAGCAGCAGGGGCGATAATTCACCCCTCCACTTT. Encoded protein: CASSRGDNSPLHF.

This chain connects TRBV5-1 to TRBJ1-1, with D possibly matching TRBD1 (5 bases). V was trimmed by 0 bases and J by 6 bases, leaving 12 bases between them. The CDR3 is 14 residues long. Germline values: CDR1 SGHRS, CDR2 YFSETQ. In DNA form, the CDR3 reads TGCGCCAGCAGCTTGGTCGCAGGGAGGGCTGAAGCTTTCTTT. This gives the protein CASSLVAGRAEAFF.

This chain joins TRBV6-6 and TRBJ2-7; TRBD1 might be the D (6 bases). The CDR3 has 15 amino acids. Germline CDR1 and CDR2: MNHNY and SVGAGI (reference sequence). V lost 5 bases and J 1 base, leaving 15 bases between the germline ends. This CDR3 reads CASSMDSPQSYEQYF. The CDR3, as DNA: TGTGCCAGCAGTATGGACAGCCCTCAATCCTACGAGCAGTACTTC.